Sequencing of this T cell receptor beta chain was carried out in a study of T cells in Graves' hyperthyroidism and ophthalmopathy. Study-level points and caveats: Most expanded thyroid clonotypes above 0.001 also appeared in blood.

The source material, RNA transcripts, was used to amplify TCR beta CDR3 regions. In the first-round RT-PCR of the TCR CDR3, the HTBI primer set was used. TCRdb processed the multiplex PCR reads anew with MiXCR; each CDR3 protein has one entry. Among just over 550,000 distinct CDR3 sequences listed, roughly 50% were seen once. The V gene's germline CDR1 is DFQATT and CDR2 SNEGSKA (reference sequence). The CDR3 runs to 14 residues. Trimming removed 1 base at V and 5 bases at J, with 14 bases between. Worth noting for this clonotype: Its cognate antigen is unknown.

Graves' hyperthyroidism was deemed stable given no ophthalmopathy progression within 18 months. Material: peripheral blood or thyroid tissue (not recorded which). This TCR was recovered from a woman between 18 and 29 years old with Graves' hyperthyroidism. The gene calls are TRBV20-1 and TRBJ1-1, with a possible D match to TRBD1 (6 bases). CDR3 amino acids: CSARVQGWRTEAFF. The DNA for the CDR3 is TGCAGTGCTAGAGTTCAGGGGTGGAGGACTGAAGCTTTCTTT.